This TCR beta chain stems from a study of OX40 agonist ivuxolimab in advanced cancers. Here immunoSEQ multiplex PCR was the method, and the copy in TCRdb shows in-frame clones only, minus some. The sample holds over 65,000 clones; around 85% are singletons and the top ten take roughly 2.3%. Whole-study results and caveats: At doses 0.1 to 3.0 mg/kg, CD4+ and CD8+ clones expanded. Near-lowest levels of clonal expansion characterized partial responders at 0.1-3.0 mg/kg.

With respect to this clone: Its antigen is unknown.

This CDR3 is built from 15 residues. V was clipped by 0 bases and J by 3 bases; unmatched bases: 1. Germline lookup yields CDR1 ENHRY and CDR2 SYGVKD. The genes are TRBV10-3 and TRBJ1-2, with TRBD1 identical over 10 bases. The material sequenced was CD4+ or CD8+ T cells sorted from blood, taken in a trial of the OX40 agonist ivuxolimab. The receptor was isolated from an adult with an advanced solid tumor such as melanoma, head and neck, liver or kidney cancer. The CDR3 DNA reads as TGTGCCATCAGTGAGTCGGACAGGGGGGACTATGGCTACACCTTC. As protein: CAISESDRGDYGYTF.